These 16 T cell receptor beta chains were sequenced from one sample in a study of blood T cell repertoires in COVID-19. Libraries were prepared by immunoSEQ multiplex PCR; TCRdb keeps only in-frame clonotypes and omits some of them. The sample consists of some 30,000 clones, just over 90% of them appearing once. The sequenced material came from peripheral blood. The receptors originated from a man aged 45-60 years with active COVID-19.

This clone is a singleton in its sample. The V and J genes are TRBV11-2 and TRBJ2-2, with D hard to call. Per the germline V gene, CDR1 is SGHAT and CDR2 is FQNNGV. Trimming stripped 6 bases from V and 4 bases from J, with 6 bases between. This CDR3 contains 12 residues. The DNA of the CDR3 is TGTGCCAGCAGTTTCAGCACCGGGGAGCTGTTTTTT. This encodes CASSFSTGELFF.

The chain uses TRBV18 and TRBJ2-2; D call uncertain. The germline CDR1 and CDR2 sequences are KGHSH and LQKENI. The CDR3 sequence is 12 residues long. Between the trimmed V and J ends, which lost 3 bases and 5 bases, there was a span of 4 bases. The CDR3: CASSPSTGELFF. The CDR3 DNA follows: TGTGCCAGCTCACCTTCTACCGGGGAGCTGTTTTTT.

J is TRBJ1-5 and V is TRBV6-5; a weak D match, TRBD1 (6 bases). V gave up 3 bases and J gave up 6 bases, with 9 bases separating them. The germline CDR1 and CDR2 sequences are MNHEY and SVGAGI. The CDR3 sequence is 13 residues long. The CDR3 spells CASSYGGTQPQHF. In DNA, the CDR3 is TGTGCCAGCAGTTATGGGGGCACTCAGCCCCAGCATTTT.

V and J are TRBV25-1 and TRBJ1-2, with D perhaps matching TRBD1 (5 bases). This CDR3 has 12 residues. In germline, CDR1 is MGHDK, CDR2 SYGVNS. The germline V and J ends were trimmed by 6 bases and 7 bases, with 12 bases remaining between them. As DNA, the CDR3 is TGTGCCAGCAGAAACGGGGGGGGTGGCTACACCTTC. Amino acid sequence: CASRNGGGGYTF.

The chain links TRBV29-1 to TRBJ2-2; 9 bases map to TRBD2. The germline CDR1 and CDR2 sequences are SQVTM and ANQGSEA. The CDR3 is made up of 16 amino acids. V lost 1 base and J lost 3; bases outside the gene matches: 6. CDR3 in amino acids: CSVEVPAGGDTGELFF. As DNA, the CDR3 is TGCAGCGTTGAAGTTCCTGCGGGGGGGGACACCGGGGAGCTGTTTTTT.

The V gene is TRBV12-3 or TRBV12-4, the J gene TRBJ1-2; D is uncertain. This CDR3 region has 13 residues. The V end lost 3 bases, the J end lost 5 bases, and 10 bases lay between the germline ends. The CDR3, as DNA: TGTGCCAGCAGTTTTTCAGACTATTATGGCTACACCTTC. Translating it yields CASSFSDYYGYTF.

The chain links TRBV6-6 to TRBJ2-3, with 7 bases identical to TRBD1. The CDR3 loop spans 14 amino acids. Looked up from germline, CDR1 is MNHNY and CDR2 is SVGAGI (reference sequence). After removal of 7 bases from V and 3 bases from J, the junction contained 7 bases not matched to a gene. The CDR3 region is CASKGQSHTDTQYF. In nucleotides, the CDR3 is TGTGCCAGCAAGGGACAGAGTCATACAGATACGCAGTATTTT.

J is TRBJ2-3 and V is TRBV9, with 12 nucleotides matching TRBD2. CDR3 length equals 16 residues. Germline trimming cut 4 bases from V and 5 bases from J; bases unmatched to any gene: 8. Germline V gene lookup returns CDR1 SGDLS and CDR2 YYNGEE. CDR3 amino acids: CASSHRLAGEVDTQYF. The CDR3 coding sequence is TGTGCCAGCAGCCACCGACTAGCGGGAGAAGTAGATACGCAGTATTTT.

This chain joins TRBV12-5 and TRBJ2-5; D uncertain. V was clipped by 5 bases and J by 2 bases, with 9 bases between them. Germline V gene lookup returns CDR1 LGHNT and CDR2 FRNRAP. The CDR3 consists of 13 residues. Written as DNA, the CDR3 is TGTGCTAGTGGTACTCTCGAGCAAGAGACCCAGTACTTC. Amino acid sequence: CASGTLEQETQYF.

The chain combines TRBV18 with TRBJ2-4; 9 positions match TRBD1. Germline loops: CDR1 KGHSH, CDR2 LQKENI. The CDR3 consists of 17 residues. V shed 3 bases and J 4 bases; nucleotides not matched to a gene: 10. The CDR3 bases are TGTGCCAGCTCACCCAAGAACACAGGGGGCGCGAAAAACATTCAGTACTTC. Its translation is CASSPKNTGGAKNIQYF.

The V gene is TRBV1, the J gene TRBJ2-1; the table's D call of TRBD2 was not tested on the DNA. TRBV1 is a documented pseudogene. The CDR3 length is 17 residues. The CDR3 protein is CTSSQGTSGGPGNEQFF. Here the CDR3 DNA reads TGCACCAGCAGCCAAGGGACTAGCGGGGGGCCGGGCAATGAGCAGTTCTTC.

This chain connects TRBV19 to TRBJ1-5, with D possibly being TRBD1 (6 bases). Deletions cut 4 bases from V and 4 bases from J, with 17 bases between. Germline V gene lookup returns CDR1 LNHDA and CDR2 SQIVND (reference sequence). CDR3 length: 16 residues. CDR3 region: CASSRGHQQGNQPQHF. DNA of the CDR3: TGTGCCAGTAGTAGGGGACACCAACAAGGGAATCAGCCCCAGCATTTT.

This clone has more than one count but fewer than ten. The V gene is TRBV19, the J gene TRBJ1-3; D gene unclear. Germline lookup yields CDR1 LNHDA and CDR2 SQIVND (reference sequence). The CDR3 spans 19 residues. V lost 5 bases and J 0 bases, leaving 23 bases between the germline ends. CDR3 sequence: CASSAWQRNYPNSGNTIYF. In nucleotides, the CDR3 is TGTGCCAGTAGTGCTTGGCAACGTAACTATCCCAACTCTGGAAACACCATATATTTT.

The chain couples TRBV13 to TRBJ1-5, with TRBD1 matching 9 bases. CDR3 length: 16 residues. Losses at the gene ends were 3 bases for V and 3 bases for J; bases not matched to a gene: 6. From germline, CDR1 is PRHDT and CDR2 FYEKMQ (reference sequence). CDR3 in DNA: TGTGCCAGCAGCTTTCCCCGGGACAGGGTCAATCAGCCCCAGCATTTT. It yields the protein CASSFPRDRVNQPQHF. Full variable domain (remainder filled in from reference TRBV13 and TRBJ1-5): AAGVIQSPRHLIKEKRETATLKCYPIPRHDTVYWYQQGPGQDPQFLISFYEKMQSDKGSIPDRFSAQQFSDYHSELNMSSLELGDSALYFCASSFPRDRVNQPQHFGDGTRLSIL.

This clone came up a few times. The chain carries TRBV11-2 and TRBJ1-1, with no clear D. Germline loops: CDR1 SGHAT, CDR2 FQNNGV. Trimming left V 5 bases short and J 5 bases short, with 15 bases between. This CDR3 spans 14 amino acids. The CDR3 protein is CASSLSMAATEAFF. The CDR3 DNA reads TGTGCCAGCAGCCTTAGCATGGCGGCTACTGAAGCTTTCTTT.

As regards this clone: In the same sample, other DNA sequences code for this CDR3. The chain links TRBV11-3 to TRBJ1-1, with D possibly being TRBD1 (5 bases). V was shortened by 2 bases and J by 2 bases, with 6 bases between the two germline ends. There are 13 residues in the CDR3. From germline, CDR1 is SGHNT and CDR2 YENEEA. In DNA, the CDR3 is TGTGCCAGCAGCTTACAGGGAAACACTGAAGCTTTCTTT. Protein: CASSLQGNTEAFF.